Ten or more counts support the clone carrying this TCR beta chain. Its antigen is unknown. The CDR3 end lies 3 residues beyond the end of the read and is filled in from the germline J gene. Trimming shortened V by 2 bases and J by 5 bases, and 9 bases separated the two germline ends. CDR3 size: 13 residues. TCRdb's copy holds only in-frame clones and misses some; the assay was immunoSEQ multiplex PCR. Altogether some 52,000 clones were found in the sample, and no singletons occur. These data originate in a study of T cell clonality in common variable immunodeficiency. Notes on the study in general: Fewer TCRbeta clones were shared among CVID subjects than controls.

The V and J genes are TRBV12-3 or TRBV12-4 and TRBJ2-5, with D maybe TRBD1 (5 bases). The source is a person aged 18 to 70 in good health. Sequencing was done on a sample of peripheral blood mononuclear cells. Partial CDR3 DNA: TGTGCCAGCAGTTTAAACCAGGGCGAGACC. Translated: CASSLNQGET. The complete CDR3 protein is CASSLNQGETQYF.